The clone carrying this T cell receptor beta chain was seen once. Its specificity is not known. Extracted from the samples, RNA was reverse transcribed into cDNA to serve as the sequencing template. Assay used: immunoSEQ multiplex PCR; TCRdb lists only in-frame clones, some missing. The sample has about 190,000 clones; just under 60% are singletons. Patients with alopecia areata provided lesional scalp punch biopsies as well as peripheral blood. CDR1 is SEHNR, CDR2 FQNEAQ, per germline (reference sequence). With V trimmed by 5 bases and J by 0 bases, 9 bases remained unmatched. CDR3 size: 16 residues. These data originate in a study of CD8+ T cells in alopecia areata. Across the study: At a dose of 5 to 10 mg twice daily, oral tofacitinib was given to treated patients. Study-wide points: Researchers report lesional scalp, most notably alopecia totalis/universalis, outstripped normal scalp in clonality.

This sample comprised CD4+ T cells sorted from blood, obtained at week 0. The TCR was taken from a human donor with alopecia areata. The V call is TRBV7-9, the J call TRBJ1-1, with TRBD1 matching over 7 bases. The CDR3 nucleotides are TGTGCCAGCAGCGGCTTGGGGACAGACTTGAACACTGAAGCTTTCTTT. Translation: CASSGLGTDLNTEAFF.